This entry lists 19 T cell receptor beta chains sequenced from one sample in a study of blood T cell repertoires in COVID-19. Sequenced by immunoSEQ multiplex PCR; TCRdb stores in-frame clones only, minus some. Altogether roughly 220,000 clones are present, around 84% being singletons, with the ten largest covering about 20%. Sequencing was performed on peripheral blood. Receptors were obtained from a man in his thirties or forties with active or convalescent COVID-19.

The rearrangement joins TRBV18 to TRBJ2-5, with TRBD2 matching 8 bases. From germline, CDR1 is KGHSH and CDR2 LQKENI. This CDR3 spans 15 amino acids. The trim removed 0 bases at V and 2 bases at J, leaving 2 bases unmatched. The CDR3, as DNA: TGTGCCAGCTCACCACCCACTAGCGGACAAGAGACCCAGTACTTC. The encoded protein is CASSPPTSGQETQYF.

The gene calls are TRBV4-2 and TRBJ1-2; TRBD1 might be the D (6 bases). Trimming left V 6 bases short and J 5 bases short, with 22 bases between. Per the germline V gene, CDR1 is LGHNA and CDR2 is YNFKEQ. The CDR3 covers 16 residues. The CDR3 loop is CASRVASGTLDYGYTF. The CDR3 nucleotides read TGTGCCAGCAGGGTAGCATCCGGGACACTCGATTATGGCTACACCTTC.

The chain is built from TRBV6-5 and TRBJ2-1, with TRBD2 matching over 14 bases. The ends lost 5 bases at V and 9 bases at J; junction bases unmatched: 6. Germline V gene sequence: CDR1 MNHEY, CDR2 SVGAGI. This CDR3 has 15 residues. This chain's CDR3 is CASSRTSGGPGEQFF. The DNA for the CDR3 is TGTGCCAGCAGTCGGACTAGCGGGGGGCCGGGTGAGCAGTTCTTC.

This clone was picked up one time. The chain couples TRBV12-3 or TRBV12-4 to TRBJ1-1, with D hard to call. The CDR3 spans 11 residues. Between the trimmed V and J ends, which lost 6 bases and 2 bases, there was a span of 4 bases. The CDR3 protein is CASRANTEAFF. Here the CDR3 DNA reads TGTGCCAGCAGAGCTAACACTGAAGCTTTCTTT.

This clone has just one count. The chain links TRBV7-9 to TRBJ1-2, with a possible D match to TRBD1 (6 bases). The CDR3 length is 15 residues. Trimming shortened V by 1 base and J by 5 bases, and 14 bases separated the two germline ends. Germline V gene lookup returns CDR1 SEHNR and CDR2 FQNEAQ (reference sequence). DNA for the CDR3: TGTGCCAGCAGCTTAGACGGGGGGCTGATGTATGGCTACACCTTC. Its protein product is CASSLDGGLMYGYTF.

The CDR3 loop reads CASSLKGETQYF. The DNA for the CDR3 is TGTGCCAGCAGCTTGAAGGGGGAGACCCAGTACTTC. The chain joins TRBV7-2 to TRBJ2-5, with a possible D match to TRBD1 (5 bases). CDR1 and CDR2 from the germline V gene are SGHTA and FQGNSA. The CDR3 loop spans 12 amino acids. With 3 bases removed from V and 5 bases from J, the gap between germline ends came to 7 bases.

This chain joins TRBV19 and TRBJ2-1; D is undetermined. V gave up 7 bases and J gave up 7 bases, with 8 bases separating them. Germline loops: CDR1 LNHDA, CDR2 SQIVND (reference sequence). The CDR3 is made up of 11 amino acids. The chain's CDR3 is CASTWSNEQFF. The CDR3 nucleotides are TGTGCCAGTACTTGGAGTAATGAGCAGTTCTTC.

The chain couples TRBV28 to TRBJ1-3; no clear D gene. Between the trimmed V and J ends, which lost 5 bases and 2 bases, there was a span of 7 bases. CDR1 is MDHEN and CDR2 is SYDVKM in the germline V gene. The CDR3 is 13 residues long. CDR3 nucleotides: TGTGCCAGCAGTCTAGCGGCTGGAAACACCATATATTTT. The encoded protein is CASSLAAGNTIYF.

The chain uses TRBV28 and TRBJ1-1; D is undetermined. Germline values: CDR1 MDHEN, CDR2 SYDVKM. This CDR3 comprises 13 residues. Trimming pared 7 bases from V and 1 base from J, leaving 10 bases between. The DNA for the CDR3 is TGTGCCAGCATCGGCAGACAGAACACTGAAGCTTTCTTT. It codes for CASIGRQNTEAFF.

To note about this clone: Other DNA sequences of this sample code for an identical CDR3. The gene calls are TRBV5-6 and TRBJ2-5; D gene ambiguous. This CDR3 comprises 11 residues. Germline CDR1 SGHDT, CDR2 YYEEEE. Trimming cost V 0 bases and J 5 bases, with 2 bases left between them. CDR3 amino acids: CASSLAETQYF. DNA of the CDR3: TGTGCCAGCAGCTTGGCGGAGACCCAGTACTTC.

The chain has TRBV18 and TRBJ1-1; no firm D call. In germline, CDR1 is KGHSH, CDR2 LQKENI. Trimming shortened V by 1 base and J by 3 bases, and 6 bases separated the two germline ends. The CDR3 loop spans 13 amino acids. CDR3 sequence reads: CASSPLRDTEAFF. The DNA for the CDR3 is TGTGCCAGCTCACCACTCCGGGACACTGAAGCTTTCTTT.

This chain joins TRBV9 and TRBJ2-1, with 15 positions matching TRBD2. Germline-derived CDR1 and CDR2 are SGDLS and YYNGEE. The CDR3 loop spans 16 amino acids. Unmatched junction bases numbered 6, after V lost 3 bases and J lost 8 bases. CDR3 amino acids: CASSEGTSGRLYEQFF. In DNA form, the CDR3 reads TGTGCCAGCAGCGAGGGGACTAGCGGGAGGTTGTATGAGCAGTTCTTC.

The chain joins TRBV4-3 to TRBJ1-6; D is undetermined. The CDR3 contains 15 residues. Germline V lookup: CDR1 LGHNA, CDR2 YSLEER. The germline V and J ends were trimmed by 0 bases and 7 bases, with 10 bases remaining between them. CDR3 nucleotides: TGCGCCAGCAGCCAAGATCGGGGTAGGAATTCACCCCTCCACTTT. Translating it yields CASSQDRGRNSPLHF.

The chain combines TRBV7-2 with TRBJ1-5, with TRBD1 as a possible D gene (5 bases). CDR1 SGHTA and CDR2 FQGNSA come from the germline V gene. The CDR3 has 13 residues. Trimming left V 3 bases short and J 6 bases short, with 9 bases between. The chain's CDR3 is CASSFPGIQPQHF. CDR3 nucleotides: TGTGCCAGCAGCTTCCCAGGGATTCAGCCCCAGCATTTT.

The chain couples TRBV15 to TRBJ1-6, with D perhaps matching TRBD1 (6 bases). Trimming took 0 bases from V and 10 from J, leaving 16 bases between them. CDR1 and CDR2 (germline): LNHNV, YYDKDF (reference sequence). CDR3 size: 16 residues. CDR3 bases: TGTGCCACCAGCAGAGAACCTTTACAACAGGGCTCACCCCTCCACTTT. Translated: CATSREPLQQGSPLHF. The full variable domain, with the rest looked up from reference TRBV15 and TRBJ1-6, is DAMVIQNPRYQVTQFGKPVTLSCSQTLNHNVMYWYQQKSSQAPKLLFHYYDKDFNNEADTPDNFQSRRPNTSFCFLDIRSPGLGDTAMYLCATSREPLQQGSPLHFGNGTRLTVT.

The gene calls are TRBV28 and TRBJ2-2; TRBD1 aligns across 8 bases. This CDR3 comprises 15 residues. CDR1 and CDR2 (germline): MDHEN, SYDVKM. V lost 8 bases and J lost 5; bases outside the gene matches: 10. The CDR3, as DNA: TGTGCCAGCTCCGGGGGCAGGGGGCAAACCGGGGAGCTGTTTTTT. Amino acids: CASSGGRGQTGELFF.

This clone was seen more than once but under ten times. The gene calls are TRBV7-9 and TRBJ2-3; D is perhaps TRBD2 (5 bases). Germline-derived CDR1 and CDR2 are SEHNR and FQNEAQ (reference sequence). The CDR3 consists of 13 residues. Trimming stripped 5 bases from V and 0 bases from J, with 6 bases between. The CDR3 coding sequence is TGTGCCAGCAGCCGAGGGAGCACAGATACGCAGTATTTT. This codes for CASSRGSTDTQYF. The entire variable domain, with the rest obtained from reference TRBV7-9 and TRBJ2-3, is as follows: DTGVSQNPRHKITKRGQNVTFRCDPISEHNRLYWYRQTLGQGPEFLTYFQNEAQLEKSRLLSDRFSAERPKGSFSTLEIQRTEQGDSAMYLCASSRGSTDTQYFGPGTRLTVL.

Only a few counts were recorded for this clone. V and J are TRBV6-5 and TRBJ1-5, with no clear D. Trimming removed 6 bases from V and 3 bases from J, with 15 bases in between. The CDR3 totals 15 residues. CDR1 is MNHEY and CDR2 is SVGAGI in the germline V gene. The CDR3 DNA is TGTGCCAGCAGAAACGGAGGGTATGTCAATCAGCCCCAGCATTTT. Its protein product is CASRNGGYVNQPQHF.

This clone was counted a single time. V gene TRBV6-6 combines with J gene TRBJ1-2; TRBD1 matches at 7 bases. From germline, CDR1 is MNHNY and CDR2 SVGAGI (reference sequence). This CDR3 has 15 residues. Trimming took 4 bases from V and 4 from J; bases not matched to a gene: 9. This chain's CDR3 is CASSSRQGTLYGYTF. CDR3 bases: TGTGCCAGCAGTTCTCGACAGGGAACCCTCTATGGCTACACCTTC.